This TCR beta chain was sequenced in a study of blood T cell repertoires in COVID-19. The method was immunoSEQ multiplex PCR; TCRdb's version includes in-frame clones alone and lacks a portion of them. Here the sample spans 150,000 to 200,000 clones, around nine tenths being singletons. The TCR comes from a man aged 40-49 years with active or convalescent COVID-19. The material sequenced was peripheral blood.

The CDR3: CASSHDRETEKLFF. CDR3 in DNA: TGTGCCAGCAGTCACGACAGGGAAACGGAGAAACTGTTTTTT. This sequence joins TRBV27 and TRBJ1-4; 7 nucleotides align to TRBD1. The CDR3 is 14 residues long. Germline V CDR1 and CDR2: MNHEY, SMNVEV (reference sequence). V shed 5 bases, J shed 11 bases, and the junction held 11 bases outside the gene matches. Looking up the rest from reference TRBV27 and TRBJ1-4 gives the full variable domain: EAQVTQNPRYLITVTGKKLTVTCSQNMNHEYMSWYRQDPGLGLRQIYYSMNVEVTDKGDVPEGYKVSRKEKRNFPLILESPSPNQTSLYFCASSHDRETEKLFFGSGTQLSVL.